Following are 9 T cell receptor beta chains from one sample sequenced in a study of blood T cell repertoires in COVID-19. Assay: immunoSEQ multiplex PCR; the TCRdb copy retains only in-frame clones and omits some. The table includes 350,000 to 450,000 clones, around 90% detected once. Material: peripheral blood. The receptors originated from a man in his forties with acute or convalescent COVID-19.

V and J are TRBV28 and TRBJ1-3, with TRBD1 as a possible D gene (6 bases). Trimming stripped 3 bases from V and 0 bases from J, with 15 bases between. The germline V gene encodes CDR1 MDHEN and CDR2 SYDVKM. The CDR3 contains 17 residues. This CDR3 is CASSFGQLFSSGNTIYF. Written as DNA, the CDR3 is TGTGCCAGCAGTTTCGGACAGCTCTTCTCCTCTGGAAACACCATATATTTT.

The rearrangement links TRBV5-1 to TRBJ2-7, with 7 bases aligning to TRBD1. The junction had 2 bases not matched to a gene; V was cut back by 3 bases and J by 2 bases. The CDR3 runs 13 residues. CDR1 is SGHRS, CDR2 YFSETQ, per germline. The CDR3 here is CASSWDRPYEQYF. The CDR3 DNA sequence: TGCGCCAGCAGCTGGGACAGACCCTACGAGCAGTACTTC.

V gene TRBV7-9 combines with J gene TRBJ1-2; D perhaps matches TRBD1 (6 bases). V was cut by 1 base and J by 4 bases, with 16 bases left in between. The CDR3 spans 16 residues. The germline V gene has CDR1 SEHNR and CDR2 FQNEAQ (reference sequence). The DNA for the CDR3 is TGTGCCAGCAGCTTAGAAGTACATCAGGGGATCTATGGCTACACCTTC. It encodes CASSLEVHQGIYGYTF.

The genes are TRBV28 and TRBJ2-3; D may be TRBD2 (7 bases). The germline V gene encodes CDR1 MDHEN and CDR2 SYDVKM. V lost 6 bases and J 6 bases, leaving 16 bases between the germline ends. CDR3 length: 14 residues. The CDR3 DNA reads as TGTGCCAGCAGCATAGGGGGAGGGTCGGATACGCAGTATTTT. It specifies CASSIGGGSDTQYF.

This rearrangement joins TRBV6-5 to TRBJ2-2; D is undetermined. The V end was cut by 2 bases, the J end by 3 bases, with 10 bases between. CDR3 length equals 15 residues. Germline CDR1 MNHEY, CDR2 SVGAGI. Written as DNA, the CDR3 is TGTGCCAGCAGTTACGGGCAGCTTTACACCGGGGAGCTGTTTTTT. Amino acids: CASSYGQLYTGELFF.

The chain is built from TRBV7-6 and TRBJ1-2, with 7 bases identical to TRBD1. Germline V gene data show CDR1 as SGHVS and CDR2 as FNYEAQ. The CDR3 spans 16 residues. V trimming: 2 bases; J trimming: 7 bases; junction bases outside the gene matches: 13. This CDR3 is CASSLSEIYRGGGYTF. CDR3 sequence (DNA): TGTGCCAGCAGCTTATCCGAGATATACAGGGGCGGTGGCTACACCTTC.

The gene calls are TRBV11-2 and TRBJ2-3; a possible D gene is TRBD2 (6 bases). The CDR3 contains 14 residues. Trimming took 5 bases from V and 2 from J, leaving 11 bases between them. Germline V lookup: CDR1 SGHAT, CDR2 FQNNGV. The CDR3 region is CASSQEGNTDTQYF. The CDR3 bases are TGTGCCAGCAGCCAGGAGGGAAACACAGATACGCAGTATTTT.

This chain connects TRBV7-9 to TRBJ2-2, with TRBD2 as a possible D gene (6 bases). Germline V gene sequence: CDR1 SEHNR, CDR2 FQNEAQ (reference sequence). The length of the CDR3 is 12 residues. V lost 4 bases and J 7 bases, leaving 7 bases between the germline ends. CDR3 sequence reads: CASSYGSGELFF. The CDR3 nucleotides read TGTGCCAGCAGCTACGGGAGCGGGGAGCTGTTTTTT.

Here the CDR3 DNA reads TGTGCCAGCAGCGAGACTCGCCGACAAGAGACCCAGTACTTC. This codes for CASSETRRQETQYF. This chain connects TRBV2 to TRBJ2-5, with unresolved D. Trimming removed 6 bases at V and 2 bases at J, with 13 bases between. The CDR3 sequence is 14 residues long. Germline CDR1 reads SNHLY; CDR2 reads FYNNEI.